This T cell receptor beta chain was observed in a study of T-cell reconstitution after alpha-beta-depleted transplantation in children. This clonotype was picked up a small number of times. Germline CDR1 and CDR2: SGHNT and YENEEA. With V trimmed by 2 bases and J by 7 bases, 4 bases remained unmatched. This CDR3 has 14 residues. Unique molecular identifiers were incorporated into the prepared TCRbeta library. Each CDR3 protein gets one entry after TCRdb re-called the PCR reads with MiXCR. The sample contains 200,000 to 250,000 distinct CDR3 sequences, around 12% of which appear only once. This clonotype originated in a human donor who donated a stem cell graft to a child with acute lymphoblastic leukemia. The chain recombines TRBV11-3 with TRBJ2-1, with TRBD2 matching over 8 bases. Source: PBMCs from the stem cell graft donor, taken from the stem cell graft. The CDR3 DNA is TGTGCCAGCAGCTTATCGCCTAGCGGGAATGAGCAGTTCTTC. It is translated as CASSLSPSGNEQFF. The full variable domain, completed using reference TRBV11-3 and TRBJ2-1, is EAGVVQSPRYKIIEKKQPVAFWCNPISGHNTLYWYLQNLGQGPELLIRYENEEAVDDSQLPKDRFSAERLKGVDSTLKIQPAELGDSAVYLCASSLSPSGNEQFFGPGTRLTVL.